Below, one TCR beta chain is given with its context. The target antigen is unknown. These data belong to a study of shared clonotypes between healthy human individuals. For the study at large: Per donor, CD8 memory used one plate, CD8 naive used two, CD4 memory used three and CD4 naive used three. Overall study findings and caveats: The study found lower generation probabilities in non-shared clonotypes than in those shared by all four donors. In having few donors, the study represented limited genetic and exposure-history diversity.

Generated by immunoSEQ multiplex PCR, the TCRdb table keeps only in-frame clones and is missing some. This sample has hundreds of thousands of clones; about 80% occur once, and the top ten carry roughly 2%. The CDR3 totals 18 residues. Germline assignment: CDR1 SGHTA and CDR2 FQGNSA. Trimming stripped 1 base from V and 0 bases from J, with 18 bases between. The sequenced sample was memory CD4+ T cells sorted from blood. Subset specified: CD45RA-negative fraction. The clonotype originates from a woman younger than 45 in good health. The chain uses TRBV7-2 and TRBJ1-1, with D perhaps matching TRBD1 (5 bases). The CDR3 reads CASSLVLGAGFMNTEAFF. In DNA, the CDR3 is TGTGCCAGCAGCTTAGTTTTAGGGGCAGGGTTCATGAACACTGAAGCTTTCTTT.